The rows below give T cell receptor beta chains drawn from one sample of a study of shared clonotypes between healthy human individuals. Assay: immunoSEQ multiplex PCR; the TCRdb copy retains only in-frame clones and omits some. In the table there are approximately 1.1 million clones, around 78% of which are singletons. The sequenced material came from memory CD4+ T cells from PBMCs. These receptors came from a man younger than 35 in good health. Some clones in this sample may be carry-over from other donors' samples. Each CDR3 is given with its conserved first and last residue. The order of the fields is D gene, V gene, J gene, CDR3 protein, CDR3 DNA. The D gene is left open where the match is weak.

d_call: TRBD1
v_call: TRBV6-5
j_call: TRBJ2-7
cdr3_aa: CASSYAGQGSYEQYF
cdr3_nt: TGTGCCAGCAGTTACGCGGGACAGGGTTCCTACGAGCAGTACTTC

d_call: -
v_call: TRBV7-3
j_call: TRBJ1-4
cdr3_aa: CASSLPGRRNEKLFF
cdr3_nt: TGTGCCAGCAGCTTACCGGGACGAAGAAATGAAAAACTGTTTTTT

d_call: TRBD2
v_call: TRBV6-6
j_call: TRBJ2-5
cdr3_aa: CASNWGGSETQYF
cdr3_nt: TGTGCCAGCAATTGGGGCGGGAGTGAGACCCAGTACTTC

d_call: -
v_call: TRBV6-5
j_call: TRBJ2-2
cdr3_aa: CASRPDRRRGELFF
cdr3_nt: TGTGCCAGCAGACCTGACCGGCGTAGGGGGGAGCTGTTTTTT

d_call: -
v_call: TRBV27
j_call: TRBJ2-6
cdr3_aa: CASSPLGAGANVLTF
cdr3_nt: TGTGCCAGCAGTCCCCTGGGGGCTGGGGCCAACGTCCTGACTTTC

d_call: TRBD1
v_call: TRBV7-6
j_call: TRBJ2-7
cdr3_aa: CASSLEPGQGNYEQYF
cdr3_nt: TGTGCCAGCAGCTTAGAGCCGGGACAGGGGAACTACGAGCAGTACTTC

d_call: -
v_call: TRBV5-6
j_call: TRBJ2-5
cdr3_aa: CASSFNSGETQYF
cdr3_nt: TGTGCCAGCAGCTTCAACAGTGGAGAGACCCAGTACTTC

d_call: -
v_call: TRBV5-4
j_call: TRBJ1-1
cdr3_aa: CASSLASGGNTEAFF
cdr3_nt: TGTGCCAGCAGCTTGGCGTCGGGGGGTAACACTGAAGCTTTCTTT

d_call: -
v_call: TRBV2
j_call: TRBJ2-1
cdr3_aa: CASSKSITSNEQFF
cdr3_nt: TGTGCCAGCAGTAAAAGCATAACTAGCAATGAGCAGTTCTTC

d_call: -
v_call: TRBV11-2
j_call: TRBJ2-1
cdr3_aa: CASSLGGYFSSYNEQFF
cdr3_nt: TGTGCCAGCAGCTTAGGGGGATACTTCAGCTCCTACAATGAGCAGTTCTTC

d_call: TRBD1
v_call: TRBV6-1
j_call: TRBJ1-4
cdr3_aa: CASRRQGSNEKLFF
cdr3_nt: TGTGCCAGCAGGAGACAGGGGTCTAATGAAAAACTGTTTTTT

d_call: -
v_call: TRBV7-8
j_call: TRBJ1-5
cdr3_aa: CASSLSLSLYQPQHF
cdr3_nt: TGTGCCAGCAGCTTATCCCTATCCCTCTATCAGCCCCAGCATTTT

d_call: -
v_call: TRBV5-6
j_call: TRBJ2-6
cdr3_aa: CASSFTGANVLTF
cdr3_nt: TGTGCCAGCAGCTTTACTGGGGCCAACGTCCTGACTTTC

d_call: TRBD2
v_call: TRBV5-6
j_call: TRBJ2-3
cdr3_aa: CASSSTSGRAGTDTQYF
cdr3_nt: TGTGCCAGCAGCTCGACTAGCGGGAGGGCCGGCACAGATACGCAGTATTTT

d_call: -
v_call: TRBV11-1
j_call: TRBJ1-1
cdr3_aa: CASSFPQRGPVGAFF
cdr3_nt: TGTGCCAGCAGTTTTCCCCAAAGAGGACCCGTCGGAGCTTTCTTT

d_call: -
v_call: TRBV6-1
j_call: TRBJ2-2
cdr3_aa: CASSGGGGSELFF
cdr3_nt: TGTGCCAGCAGTGGGGGAGGGGGATCGGAGCTGTTTTTT